These 13 T cell receptor beta chains originate from one sample sequenced in a study of blood T cell repertoires in COVID-19. Libraries were prepared by immunoSEQ multiplex PCR; TCRdb keeps only in-frame clonotypes and omits some of them. Of fewer than 200,000 clones in the sample, roughly 81% were seen once. The sequencing input was peripheral blood. The receptors here all came from an elderly woman with COVID-19, enrolled during active disease.

This chain joins TRBV6-2 or TRBV6-3 and TRBJ2-7, with 8 bases aligning to TRBD1. This CDR3 comprises 14 residues. The V and J ends lost 0 bases and 3 bases, in that order; junction bases with no gene match: 1. CDR1 is MNHEY and CDR2 is SVGEGT in the germline V gene. The CDR3 loop reads CASSYSDRGYEQYF. CDR3 nucleotides: TGTGCCAGCAGTTACTCCGACAGGGGCTACGAGCAGTACTTC.

The chain uses TRBV2 and TRBJ1-3, with D possibly matching TRBD1 (5 bases). This CDR3 is 16 amino acids long. V lost 5 bases and J lost 0, with 14 bases in between. Germline V gene sequence: CDR1 SNHLY, CDR2 FYNNEI. The CDR3 protein is CASSRRQSSSGNTIYF. The CDR3 nucleotides are TGTGCCAGCAGTCGTAGACAGTCTTCCTCTGGAAACACCATATATTTT.

This chain links TRBV6-5 with TRBJ2-2; tentatively, D is TRBD1 (5 bases). Deletions cut 6 bases from V and 0 bases from J, with 11 bases between. Germline V CDR1 and CDR2: MNHEY, SVGAGI. CDR3 length: 15 residues. The CDR3 region is CASRGAGTNTGELFF. The CDR3 bases are TGTGCCAGCAGAGGGGCAGGGACGAACACCGGGGAGCTGTTTTTT.

The chain recombines TRBV10-1 with TRBJ2-7; D ambiguous. V was clipped by 11 bases and J by 0 bases, with 23 bases between them. Germline V CDR1 and CDR2: WNHNN, SYGVQD (reference sequence). This CDR3 is 16 amino acids long. CDR3 sequence reads: CAGVYPLGRSSYEQYF. CDR3 DNA sequence: TGCGCCGGTGTTTATCCATTGGGCAGAAGCTCCTACGAGCAGTACTTC.

On this clone: The germline gene is not matched at one end of the junction; a read error may be the cause. The gene calls are TRBV2 and TRBJ2-1, with D possibly being TRBD1 (5 bases). The CDR3 runs to 14 residues. Germline values: CDR1 SNHLY, CDR2 FYNNEI. CDR3 bases: TGTTCCAGCAAAACAGGTAGCTCCTACAATGAGCAGTTCTTC. Protein sequence: CSSKTGSSYNEQFF.

The CDR3 region is CASSWYREGGGYTF. CDR3 bases: TGTGCCAGCAGCTGGTACAGGGAAGGTGGTGGCTACACCTTC. This chain uses TRBV5-5 with TRBJ1-2, with D perhaps matching TRBD1 (6 bases). Per the germline V gene, CDR1 is SGHKS and CDR2 is YYEKEE (reference sequence). V was trimmed by 3 bases and J by 7 bases, leaving 16 bases between them. This CDR3 is built from 14 residues.

CDR3 DNA: TGTGCCAGCAGCTGGTTGACAGGGAAGAACACTGAAGCTTTCTTT. Protein product: CASSWLTGKNTEAFF. The V call is TRBV5-8, the J call TRBJ1-1, with 7 bases matching TRBD1. The junction had 6 bases not matched to a gene; V was cut back by 3 bases and J by 1 base. The CDR3 covers 15 residues. CDR1 is SGHTS and CDR2 is YDEGEE in the germline V gene.

The chain couples TRBV6-1 to TRBJ2-7, with 8 bases lining up with TRBD2. V was pared by 5 bases and J by 5 bases, with 11 bases of the junction left unmatched. This CDR3 is 15 amino acids long. CDR1 and CDR2 from the germline V gene are MNHNS and SASEGT. CDR3 DNA: TGTGCCAGCAGTTCCCCCGTAGCGGGGAGAAACGAGCAGTACTTC. As protein: CASSSPVAGRNEQYF.

The chain is built from TRBV5-1 and TRBJ2-3, with a weak D call TRBD2 (6 bases). Trimming pared 1 base from V and 5 bases from J, leaving 8 bases between. In germline, CDR1 is SGHRS, CDR2 YFSETQ. This CDR3 has 13 residues. The CDR3 region has the DNA TGCGCCAGCAGCTTGACTAGCCTAGATACGCAGTATTTT. Its protein is CASSLTSLDTQYF. The whole variable domain, remainder taken from reference TRBV5-1 and TRBJ2-3, is KAGVTQTPRYLIKTRGQQVTLSCSPISGHRSVSWYQQTPGQGLQFLFEYFSETQRNKGNFPGRFSGRQFSNSRSEMNVSTLELGDSALYLCASSLTSLDTQYFGPGTRLTVL.

The J gene is TRBJ2-3, the V gene TRBV5-4; 10 bases match TRBD1. The CDR3 runs 15 residues. V was pared by 4 bases and J by 8 bases, with 10 bases of the junction left unmatched. Germline V CDR1 and CDR2: SGHNT, YYREEE (reference sequence). This CDR3 is CASSPQDRGDGTQYF. CDR3 sequence (DNA): TGTGCCAGCAGCCCTCAGGACAGGGGGGATGGTACGCAGTATTTT.

This chain uses TRBV7-2 with TRBJ2-2; 7 bases line up with TRBD2. The germline V gene has CDR1 SGHTA and CDR2 FQGNSA. CDR3 size: 16 residues. V dropped 0 bases and J dropped 4; count of bases not matched to a gene: 5. CDR3 protein: CASSLARLAGTGELFF. The DNA of the CDR3 is TGTGCCAGCAGCTTAGCCCGACTAGCCGGCACCGGGGAGCTGTTTTTT.

CDR3 DNA: TGTGCCAGCTGGCCAGACACAGACTATGGCTACACCTTC. Its protein is CASWPDTDYGYTF. The V gene is TRBV2, the J gene TRBJ1-2; D unclear. Germline lookup yields CDR1 SNHLY and CDR2 FYNNEI. The CDR3 runs 13 residues. Trimming cost V 8 bases and J 3 bases, with 13 bases left between them.

This chain connects TRBV5-6 to TRBJ2-5; tentatively, D is TRBD1 (5 bases). Trimming took off 0 bases at V and 0 bases at J, with 9 bases between the two ends. From germline, CDR1 is SGHDT and CDR2 YYEEEE. This CDR3 is built from 15 residues. CDR3 sequence reads: CASSLAWTNQETQYF. The CDR3 DNA reads as TGTGCCAGCAGCTTGGCTTGGACAAACCAAGAGACCCAGTACTTC.